The 19 T cell receptor beta chains below come from one sample, sequenced in a study of blood T cell repertoires in COVID-19. Produced via immunoSEQ multiplex PCR; TCRdb's table is partial and in-frame only. In the table there are roughly 80,000 clones, about 82% of which are singletons. Sequencing was done on a sample of peripheral blood. Receptors were obtained from a woman in her sixties with acute or convalescent COVID-19.

The CDR3 DNA follows: TGTGCCAGCAGGTCAGCCGGGGGGCGAGAGACCCAGTACTTC. This sequence encodes CASRSAGGRETQYF. The J gene is TRBJ2-5, the V gene TRBV27, with D possibly matching TRBD2 (7 bases). The CDR3 extends over 14 amino acids. The germline V and J ends were trimmed by 6 bases and 4 bases, with 15 bases remaining between them. From germline, CDR1 is MNHEY and CDR2 SMNVEV (reference sequence).

This chain joins TRBV14 and TRBJ1-1; maybe TRBD1 (5 bases). This CDR3 is built from 13 residues. The V gene's germline CDR1 is SGHDN and CDR2 FVKESK. V lost 0 bases and J lost 7, with 9 bases in between. The CDR3 loop reads CASSQDLRGEAFF. The CDR3 DNA reads TGTGCCAGCAGCCAAGACTTAAGGGGTGAAGCTTTCTTT.

The CDR3 DNA follows: TGTGCCAGCAGCTTGGGACTGTCGGGGGTCACAGATACGCAGTATTTT. It encodes CASSLGLSGVTDTQYF. The genes are TRBV5-5 and TRBJ2-3; possible D gene TRBD2, 6 bases. This CDR3 is built from 16 residues. Trimming took 0 bases from V and 2 from J, leaving 13 bases between them. Germline CDR1 reads SGHKS; CDR2 reads YYEKEE (reference sequence).

This clone was seen many times. The chain is built from TRBV6-5 and TRBJ1-4; 10 positions agree with TRBD1. The V segment lost 11 bases and the J segment 7 bases; nucleotides outside the gene matches: 7. The CDR3 spans 13 residues. Germline V gene sequence: CDR1 MNHEY, CDR2 SVGAGI. The CDR3 is CAGNRDRGEKLFF. The CDR3 DNA reads TGTGCCGGCAACCGGGACAGGGGTGAAAAACTGTTTTTT.

The chain recombines TRBV14 with TRBJ2-3, with 7 bases identical to TRBD2. V lost 1 base, J lost 4 bases, and 8 bases stayed unmatched. In germline, CDR1 is SGHDN, CDR2 FVKESK. CDR3 length: 16 amino acids. DNA for the CDR3: TGTGCCAGCAGCCAAGGGGGAGGGGCGCATGCAGATACGCAGTATTTT. Residues: CASSQGGGAHADTQYF.

This clone was recorded once. The chain couples TRBV2 to TRBJ1-6, with 12 nucleotides matching TRBD1. Germline trimming cut 5 bases from V and 9 bases from J; bases unmatched to any gene: 8. Germline V lookup: CDR1 SNHLY, CDR2 FYNNEI. There are 16 residues in the CDR3. The CDR3 bases are TGTGCCAGCAGTCTCGGGACAGGGGGCGCGGGTTCACCCCTCCACTTT. Its translation is CASSLGTGGAGSPLHF.

The rearrangement links TRBV7-9 to TRBJ2-2, with TRBD2 as a possible D gene (6 bases). V was cut by 3 bases and J by 7 bases, with 18 bases left in between. CDR1 is SEHNR and CDR2 is FQNEAQ in the germline V gene (reference sequence). CDR3 length: 16 residues. In nucleotides, the CDR3 is TGTGCCAGCAGCTTCCCGGACGGCGGGGCTCTCGGGGAGCTGTTTTTT. It is translated as CASSFPDGGALGELFF.

This chain uses TRBV6-1 with TRBJ1-5; 7 bases agree with TRBD1. The V segment lost 3 bases and the J segment 11 bases; nucleotides outside the gene matches: 10. CDR1 and CDR2 (germline): MNHNS, SASEGT. The CDR3 consists of 14 residues. The CDR3, as DNA: TGTGCCAGCAGTGAGGGACAGCTGATAGGAGCCCAGCATTTT. The encoded protein is CASSEGQLIGAQHF.

The rearrangement uses TRBV12-5 and TRBJ1-3; 7 nucleotides line up with TRBD1. Germline CDR1 and CDR2: LGHNT and FRNRAP. The CDR3 runs 16 residues. J lost 0 bases, V lost 6 bases, and 8 bases had no gene match. The CDR3 DNA reads as TGTGCTAGTGGCCCTGGGACAGCGTCCTCTGGAAACACCATATATTTT. Its translation is CASGPGTASSGNTIYF.

The rearrangement links TRBV19 to TRBJ1-5; 9 bases align to TRBD1. CDR1 is LNHDA and CDR2 is SQIVND in the germline V gene (reference sequence). With V trimmed by 6 bases and J by 6 bases, 6 bases remained unmatched. There are 14 residues in the CDR3. CDR3 sequence: CASSRTGEIQPQHF. In DNA, the CDR3 is TGTGCCAGTAGCCGGACAGGGGAGATTCAGCCCCAGCATTTT. Drawing the rest from reference TRBV19 and TRBJ1-5, the complete variable domain is DGGITQSPKYLFRKEGQNVTLSCEQNLNHDAMYWYRQDPGQGLRLIYYSQIVNDFQKGDIAEGYSVSREKKESFPLTVTSAQKNPTAFYLCASSRTGEIQPQHFGDGTRLSIL.

The chain carries TRBV4-1 and TRBJ1-6, with 9 bases matching TRBD1. J was trimmed by 6 bases and V by 3 bases; bases with no gene match: 9. In germline, CDR1 is MGHRA, CDR2 YSYEKL. CDR3 length: 17 amino acids. CDR3 region: CASSQGTGLGGNSPLHF. The CDR3 DNA reads TGCGCCAGCAGCCAGGGGACAGGGTTGGGTGGTAATTCACCCCTCCACTTT.

The chain couples TRBV7-5 to TRBJ1-1. TRBV7-5 is labeled a pseudogene. The CDR3 extends over 18 amino acids. The CDR3, as DNA: TGTGCCAGAAGCTTAGTGGGAGGGCCCCCCCGCATGAACACTGAAGCTTTCTTT. Translated, it gives CARSLVGGPPRMNTEAFF.

The gene calls are TRBV5-4 and TRBJ2-3; TRBD2 aligns across 10 bases. After removal of 6 bases from V and 0 bases from J, the junction contained 7 bases not matched to a gene. Germline assignment: CDR1 SGHNT and CDR2 YYREEE (reference sequence). This CDR3 has 16 residues. The CDR3, as DNA: TGTGCCAGCAACCCTAGCGGGGGTCTTAGCACAGATACGCAGTATTTT. It is translated as CASNPSGGLSTDTQYF.

This clone was seen a handful of times. The V call is TRBV19, the J call TRBJ2-1, with D perhaps matching TRBD2 (6 bases). The germline V and J ends were trimmed by 2 bases and 8 bases, with 16 bases remaining between them. CDR1 is LNHDA and CDR2 is SQIVND in the germline V gene (reference sequence). This CDR3 contains 15 residues. This chain's CDR3 is CASSIQGGVRDEQFF. The CDR3 DNA reads as TGTGCCAGTAGTATACAGGGCGGGGTTAGGGATGAGCAGTTCTTC.

The DNA for the CDR3 is TGTGCCAGCAGCCAAGTTCAATTGAATTCACCCCTCCACTTT. It encodes CASSQVQLNSPLHF. The V and J genes are TRBV3-1 (or the pseudogene TRBV3-2) and TRBJ1-6; no reliable D call. The germline V gene encodes CDR1 LGHDT and CDR2 YNNKEL (reference sequence). The V gene lost 1 base and the J gene lost 7 bases, with 8 bases spanning the gap. The CDR3 is 14 residues long.

This clone was counted a few times. The J gene is TRBJ1-2, the V gene TRBV6-5; no firm D call. The CDR3 is made up of 14 amino acids. V was clipped by 6 bases and J by 0 bases, with 11 bases between them. Germline V gene lookup returns CDR1 MNHEY and CDR2 SVGAGI. CDR3 residues: CASSLWGANYGYTF. The CDR3 region has the DNA TGTGCCAGCAGCCTGTGGGGAGCTAACTATGGCTACACCTTC.

The chain recombines TRBV9 with TRBJ2-3; TRBD1 agrees at 8 bases. The V gene end was trimmed by 4 bases and the J gene end by 2 bases; junction bases not matched to a gene: 9. The CDR3 runs to 16 residues. In germline, CDR1 is SGDLS, CDR2 YYNGEE. Here the CDR3 reads CASSLGTGRVTDTQYF. In DNA form, the CDR3 reads TGTGCCAGCAGCCTAGGGACAGGTAGGGTCACAGATACGCAGTATTTT.

The rearrangement links TRBV30 to TRBJ1-4, with a weak D call TRBD1 (6 bases). The CDR3 length is 15 residues. CDR1 is GTSNPN, CDR2 SVGIG, per germline (reference sequence). V shed 3 bases and J shed 8 bases, with 19 bases lying between them. The CDR3 is CAWREGGPGGEKLFF. CDR3 nucleotide sequence: TGTGCCTGGAGAGAGGGGGGGCCCGGTGGAGAAAAACTGTTTTTT.

V gene TRBV5-1 combines with J gene TRBJ2-5, with D perhaps matching TRBD2 (5 bases). Trimming cost V 0 bases and J 4 bases, with 13 bases left between them. The CDR3 consists of 15 residues. Germline lookup yields CDR1 SGHRS and CDR2 YFSETQ. CDR3 nucleotides: TGCGCCAGCAGCTTGGGGTTCGGGGAAGGAGAGACCCAGTACTTC. It is translated as CASSLGFGEGETQYF.